What follows describes a single T cell receptor beta chain. The table lists this clonotype with many counts. Its antigen remains unidentified. No base quality information exists; no much larger clone differs at one position. The sequencing machine was an Illumina HiSeq 1500. TCRdb took the public reads, trimmed them with fastp at Q25, ran MiXCR for clone calling and kept in-frame beta chains. Records with the same CDR3 protein are collapsed into one entry carrying the most frequent genes and DNA. The sample table shows 250,000 to 300,000 distinct CDR3 sequences, and roughly 23% are seen once. In total, the top ten clones hold approximately 15% of the sample. The germline V gene encodes CDR1 SGHTA and CDR2 FQGNSA. Clipping removes 0 bases from V and 5 bases from J, with 8 as the unmatched junction base count. The cysteine opens and the phenylalanine closes a CDR3 of 16 amino acids. Only the CDR3 portion is preserved as DNA: 48 bases, with reading frame beginning at the first base.

This entry belongs to a study of T cell repertoires in cytomegalovirus infection (dated by TCRdb to about 2019). Notes on the research overall: The HLA type of each donor mattered for the analysis, because public TCR beta signatures pointed to carriage of CMV infection along with the matching HLA type. Results the study describes overall, beyond this receptor: In both this cohort and an independent cohort of some 380 donors, the cumulative frequency of public TCR beta family members distinguished carriers of CMV infection plus the relevant HLA type. The ex vivo response was dominated by HLA-C-restricted CMV-specific TCR beta clonotypes, which also provided the single most frequent clonotype in two of eight donors.

Sequencing was performed on PBMCs. This receptor chain uses TRBV7-2 and TRBJ2-7, with 9 bases aligning to TRBD2. This sequence was found in a human donor in good health (CMV status not recorded). Some clones in this sample may be carry-over from other donors' samples. The CDR3 is CASSLAGAGGPNEQYF. The nucleotide sequence is TGTGCCAGCAGCTTAGCGGGGGCGGGAGGGCCCAACGAGCAGTACTTC.